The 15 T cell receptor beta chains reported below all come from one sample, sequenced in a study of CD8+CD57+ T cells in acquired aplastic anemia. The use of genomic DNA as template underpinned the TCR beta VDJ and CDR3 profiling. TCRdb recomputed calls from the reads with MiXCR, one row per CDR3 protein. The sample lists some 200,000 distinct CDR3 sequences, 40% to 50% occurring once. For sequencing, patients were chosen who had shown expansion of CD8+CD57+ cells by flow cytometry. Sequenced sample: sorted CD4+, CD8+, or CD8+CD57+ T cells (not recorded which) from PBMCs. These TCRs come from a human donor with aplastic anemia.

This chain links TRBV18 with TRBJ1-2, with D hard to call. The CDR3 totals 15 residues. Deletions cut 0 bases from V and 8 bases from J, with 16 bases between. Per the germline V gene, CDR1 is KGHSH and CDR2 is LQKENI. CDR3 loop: CASSPPSDWASGYTF. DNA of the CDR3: TGTGCCAGCTCACCACCCTCGGATTGGGCGTCAGGCTACACCTTC.

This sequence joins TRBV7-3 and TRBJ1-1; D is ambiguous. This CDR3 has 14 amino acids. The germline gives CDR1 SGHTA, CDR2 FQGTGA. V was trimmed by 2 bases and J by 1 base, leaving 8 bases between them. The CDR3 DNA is TGTGCCAGCAGCTTAGTCGCTGAGAACACTGAAGCTTTCTTT. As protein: CASSLVAENTEAFF.

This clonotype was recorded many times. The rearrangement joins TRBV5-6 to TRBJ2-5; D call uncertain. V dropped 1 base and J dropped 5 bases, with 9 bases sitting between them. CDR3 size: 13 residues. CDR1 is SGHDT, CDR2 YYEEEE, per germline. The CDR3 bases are TGTGCCAGCAGCTTGAATGACGGCGAGACCCAGTACTTC. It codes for CASSLNDGETQYF. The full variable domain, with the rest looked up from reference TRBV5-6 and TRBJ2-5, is DAGVTQSPTHLIKTRGQQVTLRCSPKSGHDTVSWYQQALGQGPQFIFQYYEEEERQRGNFPDRFSGHQFPNYSSELNVNALLLGDSALYLCASSLNDGETQYFGPGTRLLVL.

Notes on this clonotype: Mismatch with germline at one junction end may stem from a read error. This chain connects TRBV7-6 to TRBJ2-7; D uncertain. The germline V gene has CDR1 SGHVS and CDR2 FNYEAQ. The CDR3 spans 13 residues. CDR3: CASSLDSNYEQCF. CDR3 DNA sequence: TGTGCCAGCAGCTTAGACAGTAACTACGAGCAGTGCTTC.

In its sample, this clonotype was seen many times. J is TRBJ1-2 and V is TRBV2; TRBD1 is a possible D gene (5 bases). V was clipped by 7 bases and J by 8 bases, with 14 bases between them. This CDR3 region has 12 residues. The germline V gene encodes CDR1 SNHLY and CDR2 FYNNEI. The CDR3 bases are TGTGCCAGCAAGGGCGAGGGGTTCGGCTACACCTTC. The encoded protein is CASKGEGFGYTF.

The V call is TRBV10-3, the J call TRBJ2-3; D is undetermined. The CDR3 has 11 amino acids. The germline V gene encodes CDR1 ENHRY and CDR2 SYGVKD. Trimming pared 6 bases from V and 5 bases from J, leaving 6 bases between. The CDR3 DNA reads TGTGCCATCAGGGGTGGAGATACGCAGTATTTT. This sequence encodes CAIRGGDTQYF.

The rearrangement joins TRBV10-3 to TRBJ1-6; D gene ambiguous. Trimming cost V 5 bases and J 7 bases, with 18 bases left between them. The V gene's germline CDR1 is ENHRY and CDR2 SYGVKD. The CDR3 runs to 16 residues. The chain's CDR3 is CAISSENTLRNSPLHF. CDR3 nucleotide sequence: TGTGCCATCAGTTCCGAGAACACACTAAGGAATTCACCCCTCCACTTT.

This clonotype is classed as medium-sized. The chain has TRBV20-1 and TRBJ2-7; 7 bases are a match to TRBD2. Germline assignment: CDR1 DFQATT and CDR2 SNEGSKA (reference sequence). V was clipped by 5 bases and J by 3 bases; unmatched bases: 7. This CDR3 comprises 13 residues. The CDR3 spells CSAPSTSSYEQYF. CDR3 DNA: TGCAGTGCTCCATCGACTAGCAGCTACGAGCAGTACTTC.

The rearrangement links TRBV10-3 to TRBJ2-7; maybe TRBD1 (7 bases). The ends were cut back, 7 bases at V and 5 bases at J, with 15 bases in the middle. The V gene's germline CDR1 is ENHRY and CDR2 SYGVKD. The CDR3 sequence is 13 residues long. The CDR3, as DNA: TGTGCCATCAAAGGGCAGGGGGGCGACGAGCAGTACTTC. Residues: CAIKGQGGDEQYF.

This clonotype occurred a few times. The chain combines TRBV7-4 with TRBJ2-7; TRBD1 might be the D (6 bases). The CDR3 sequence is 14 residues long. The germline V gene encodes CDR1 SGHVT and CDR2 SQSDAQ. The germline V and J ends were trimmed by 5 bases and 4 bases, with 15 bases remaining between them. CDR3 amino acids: CASSQRGRGYEQYF. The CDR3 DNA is TGTGCCAGCAGCCAGAGGGGAAGGGGGTACGAGCAGTACTTC.

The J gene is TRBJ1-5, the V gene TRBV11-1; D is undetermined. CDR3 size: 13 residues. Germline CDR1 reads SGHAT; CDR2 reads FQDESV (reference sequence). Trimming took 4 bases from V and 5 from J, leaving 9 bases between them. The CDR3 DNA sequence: TGTGCCAGCAGCTGGAGTGGCGATCAGCCCCAGCATTTT. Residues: CASSWSGDQPQHF.

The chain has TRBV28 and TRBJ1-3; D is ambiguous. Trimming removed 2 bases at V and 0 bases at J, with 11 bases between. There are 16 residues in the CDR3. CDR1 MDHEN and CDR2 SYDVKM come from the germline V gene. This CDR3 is CASSLGNRISGNTIYF. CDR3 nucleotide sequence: TGTGCCAGCAGTTTAGGAAATCGTATCTCTGGAAACACCATATATTTT.

The CDR3, as DNA: TGTGCCATCAGTTCCACCTACGAGCAGTACTTC. This sequence encodes CAISSTYEQYF. This rearrangement joins TRBV10-3 to TRBJ2-7; D unclear. Trimming left V 5 bases short and J 2 bases short, with 4 bases between. The CDR3 is made up of 11 amino acids. The germline V gene encodes CDR1 ENHRY and CDR2 SYGVKD.

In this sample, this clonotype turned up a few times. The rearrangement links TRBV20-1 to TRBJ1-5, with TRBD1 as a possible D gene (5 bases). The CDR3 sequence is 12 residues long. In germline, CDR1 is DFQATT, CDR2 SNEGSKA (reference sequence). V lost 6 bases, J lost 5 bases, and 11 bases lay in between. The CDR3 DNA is TGCAGTGCCCTTCAGGGAGATCAGCCCCAGCATTTT. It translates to CSALQGDQPQHF.

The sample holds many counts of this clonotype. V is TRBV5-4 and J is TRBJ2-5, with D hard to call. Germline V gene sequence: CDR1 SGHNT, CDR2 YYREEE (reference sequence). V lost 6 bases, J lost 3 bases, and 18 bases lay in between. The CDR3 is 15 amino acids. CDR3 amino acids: CASKENRVPKETQYF. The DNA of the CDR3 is TGTGCCAGCAAAGAAAACCGGGTCCCAAAAGAGACCCAGTACTTC. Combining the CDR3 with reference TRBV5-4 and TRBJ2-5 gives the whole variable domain ETGVTQSPTHLIKTRGQQVTLRCSSQSGHNTVSWYQQALGQGPQFIFQYYREEENGRGNFPPRFSGLQFPNYSSELNVNALELDDSALYLCASKENRVPKETQYFGPGTRLLVL.